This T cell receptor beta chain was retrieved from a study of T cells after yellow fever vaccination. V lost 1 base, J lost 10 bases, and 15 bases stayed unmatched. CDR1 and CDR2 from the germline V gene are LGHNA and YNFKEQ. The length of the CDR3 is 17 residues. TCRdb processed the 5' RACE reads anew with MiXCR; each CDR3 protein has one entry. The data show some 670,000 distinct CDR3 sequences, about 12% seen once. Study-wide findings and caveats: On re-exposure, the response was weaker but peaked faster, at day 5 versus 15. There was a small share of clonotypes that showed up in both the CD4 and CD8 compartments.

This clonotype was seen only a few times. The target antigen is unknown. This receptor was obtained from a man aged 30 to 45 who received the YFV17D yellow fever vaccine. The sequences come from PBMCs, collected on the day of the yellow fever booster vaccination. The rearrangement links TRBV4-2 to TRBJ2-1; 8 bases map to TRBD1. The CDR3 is CASSQGGTGRSSGEQFF. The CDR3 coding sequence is TGTGCCAGCAGCCAAGGAGGGACAGGTCGGTCCAGCGGGGAGCAGTTCTTC.